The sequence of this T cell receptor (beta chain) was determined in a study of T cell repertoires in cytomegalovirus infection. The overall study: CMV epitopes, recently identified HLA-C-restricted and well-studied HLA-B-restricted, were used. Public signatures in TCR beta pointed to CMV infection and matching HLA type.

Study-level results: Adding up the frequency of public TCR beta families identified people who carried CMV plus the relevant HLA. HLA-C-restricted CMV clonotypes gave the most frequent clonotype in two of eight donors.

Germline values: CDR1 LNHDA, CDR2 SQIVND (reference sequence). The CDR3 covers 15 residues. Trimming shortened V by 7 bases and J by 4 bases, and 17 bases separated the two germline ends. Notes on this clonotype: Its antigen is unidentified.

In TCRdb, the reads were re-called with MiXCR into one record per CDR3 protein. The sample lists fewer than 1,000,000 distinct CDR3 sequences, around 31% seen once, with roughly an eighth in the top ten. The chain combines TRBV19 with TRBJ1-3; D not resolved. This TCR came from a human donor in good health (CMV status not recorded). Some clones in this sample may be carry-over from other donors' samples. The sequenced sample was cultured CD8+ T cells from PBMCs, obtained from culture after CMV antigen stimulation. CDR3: CASILRGSFGNTIYF. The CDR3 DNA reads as TGTGCCAGTATTCTTAGAGGATCCTTCGGAAACACCATATATTTT.